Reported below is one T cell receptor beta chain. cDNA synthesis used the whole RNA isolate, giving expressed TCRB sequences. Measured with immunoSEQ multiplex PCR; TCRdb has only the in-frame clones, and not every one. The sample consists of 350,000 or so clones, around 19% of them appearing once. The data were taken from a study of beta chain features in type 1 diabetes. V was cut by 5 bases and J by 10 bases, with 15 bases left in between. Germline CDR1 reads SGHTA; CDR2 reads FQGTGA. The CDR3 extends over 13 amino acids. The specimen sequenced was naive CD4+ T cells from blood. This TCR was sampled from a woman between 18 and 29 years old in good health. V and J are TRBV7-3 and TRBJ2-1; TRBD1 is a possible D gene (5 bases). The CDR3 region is CASSGPGRGEQFF. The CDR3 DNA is TGTGCCAGCAGCGGGCCCGGAAGGGGAGAGCAGTTCTTC.